Reported below is one T cell receptor (beta chain). Antigen specificity is unknown. The CDR3 has 14 amino acids. Per the germline V gene, CDR1 is MDHEN and CDR2 is SYDVKM. V was clipped by 4 bases and J by 4 bases; unmatched bases: 3. The data were taken from a study of stem cell transplantation in POMP-related autoinflammatory disease. At the level of the study: Impaired MHC class I-dependent CD8+ differentiation was hypothesized from defective thymoproteasomes. Before transplant, CD4+ T cells skewed naive and CD8+ proportions were low. Study findings and constraints: PRAID patients trended toward lower TRB diversity and higher clonality in all analyzed T-cell subsets. Patients with PRAID showed a restricted number of unique TRB V-J gene pairings.

Using immunoSEQ multiplex PCR, the repertoire was profiled, and TCRdb retains in-frame clones only, with some absent. The repertoire includes 8,500 to 10,000 clones, about four fifths of them detected once, and just over 4.5% sits in the top ten. The sequence derives from a human patient with POMP-related autoinflammation and immune dysregulation (PRAID). Some T cells may originate from the graft donor. The chain carries TRBV28 and TRBJ1-4; TRBD1 agrees at 7 bases. The specimen comprised CD4+ T cells from PBMCs, sampled after stem cell transplantation. The CDR3: CASSSGQDNEKLFF. CDR3 bases: TGTGCCAGCAGTTCCGGACAGGATAATGAAAAACTGTTTTTT.